This TCR beta chain was profiled in a study of blood T cell repertoires in COVID-19. Study context: T cells, B-cell-depleted T cells, or PBMCs provided the cDNA or gDNA that served as material.

Germline V gives CDR1 MNHEY, CDR2 SVGAGI. The V gene lost 6 bases and the J gene lost 3 bases, with 18 bases spanning the gap. The CDR3 length is 15 residues. As originally analysed: Nucleated cell number was recorded as an estimate derived from reference gene primer amplification. The method was immunoSEQ multiplex PCR; TCRdb's version includes in-frame clones alone and lacks a portion of them. That table gives V, J and clone size, and the DNA gave D and trimming. The table has around 22,000 clones, around 90% seen once; the top ten hold around 3%. This chain uses TRBV6-5 with TRBJ2-7; D may be TRBD2 (5 bases). This TCR was sampled from a woman in her seventies with active COVID-19. Sequencing was carried out using peripheral blood. The CDR3 spells CASSVAAVLLYEQYF. In DNA, the CDR3 is TGTGCCAGCAGCGTCGCAGCGGTCCTGCTCTACGAGCAGTACTTC.